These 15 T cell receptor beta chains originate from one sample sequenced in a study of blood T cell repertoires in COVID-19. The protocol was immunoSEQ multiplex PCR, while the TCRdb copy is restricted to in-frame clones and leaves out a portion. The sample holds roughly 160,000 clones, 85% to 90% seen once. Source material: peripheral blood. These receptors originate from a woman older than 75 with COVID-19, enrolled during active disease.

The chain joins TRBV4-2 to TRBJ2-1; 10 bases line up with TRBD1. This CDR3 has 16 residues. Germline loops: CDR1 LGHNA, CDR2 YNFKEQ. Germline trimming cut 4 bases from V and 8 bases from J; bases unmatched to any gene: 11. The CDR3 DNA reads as TGTGCCAGCAGCCGCGGACAGGGGGTCGTTGGTGATGAGCAGTTCTTC. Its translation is CASSRGQGVVGDEQFF.

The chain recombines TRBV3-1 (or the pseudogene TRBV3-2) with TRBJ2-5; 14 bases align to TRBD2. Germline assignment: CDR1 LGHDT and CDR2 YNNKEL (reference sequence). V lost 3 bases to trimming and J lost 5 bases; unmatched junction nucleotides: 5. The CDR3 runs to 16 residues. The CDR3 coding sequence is TGTGCCAGCAGCCAGGGGACTAGCGGGAGTGTGGAGACCCAGTACTTC. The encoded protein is CASSQGTSGSVETQYF.

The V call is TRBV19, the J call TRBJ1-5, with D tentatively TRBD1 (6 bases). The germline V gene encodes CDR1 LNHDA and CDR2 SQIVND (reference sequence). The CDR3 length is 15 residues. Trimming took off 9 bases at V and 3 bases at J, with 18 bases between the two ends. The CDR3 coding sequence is TGTGCCAGCGGACCGGGACAAAGTTACAATCAGCCCCAGCATTTT. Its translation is CASGPGQSYNQPQHF.

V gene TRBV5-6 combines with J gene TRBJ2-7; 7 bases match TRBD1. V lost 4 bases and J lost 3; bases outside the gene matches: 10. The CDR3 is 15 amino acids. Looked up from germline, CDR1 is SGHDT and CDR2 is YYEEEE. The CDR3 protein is CASSVGTAPGYEQYF. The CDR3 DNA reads TGTGCCAGCAGCGTAGGGACAGCGCCTGGCTACGAGCAGTACTTC.

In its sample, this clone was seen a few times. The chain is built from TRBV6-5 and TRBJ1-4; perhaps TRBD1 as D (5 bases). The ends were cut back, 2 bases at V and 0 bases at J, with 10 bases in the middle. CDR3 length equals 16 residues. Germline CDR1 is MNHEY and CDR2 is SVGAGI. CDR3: CASSYGGASTNEKLFF. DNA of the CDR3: TGTGCCAGCAGTTACGGCGGGGCCTCAACTAATGAAAAACTGTTTTTT.

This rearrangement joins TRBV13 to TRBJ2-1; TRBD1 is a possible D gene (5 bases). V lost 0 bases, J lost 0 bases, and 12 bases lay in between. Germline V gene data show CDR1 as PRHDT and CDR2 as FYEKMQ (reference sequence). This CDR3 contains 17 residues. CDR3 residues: CASSLGYGDSSYNEQFF. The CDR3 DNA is TGTGCCAGCAGCTTAGGGTATGGCGACAGCTCCTACAATGAGCAGTTCTTC.

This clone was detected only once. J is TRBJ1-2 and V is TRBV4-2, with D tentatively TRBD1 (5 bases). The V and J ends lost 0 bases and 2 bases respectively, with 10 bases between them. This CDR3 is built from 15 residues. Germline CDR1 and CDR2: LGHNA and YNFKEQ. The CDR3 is CASSQDLAGNYGYTF. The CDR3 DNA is TGTGCCAGCAGCCAAGATTTGGCAGGGAACTATGGCTACACCTTC.

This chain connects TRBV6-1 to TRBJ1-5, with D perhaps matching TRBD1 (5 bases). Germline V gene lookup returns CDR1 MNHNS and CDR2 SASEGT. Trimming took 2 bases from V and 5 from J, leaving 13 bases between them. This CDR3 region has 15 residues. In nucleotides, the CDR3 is TGTGCCAGCAGTGAATTTGACAGACGAGATCAGCCCCAGCATTTT. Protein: CASSEFDRRDQPQHF.

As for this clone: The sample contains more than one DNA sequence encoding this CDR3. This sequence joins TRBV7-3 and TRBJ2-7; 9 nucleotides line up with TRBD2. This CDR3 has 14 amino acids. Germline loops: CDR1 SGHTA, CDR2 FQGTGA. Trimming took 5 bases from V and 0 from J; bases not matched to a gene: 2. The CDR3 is CASSLTSGSYEQYF. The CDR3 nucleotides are TGTGCCAGCAGCCTGACTAGCGGCTCCTACGAGCAGTACTTC.

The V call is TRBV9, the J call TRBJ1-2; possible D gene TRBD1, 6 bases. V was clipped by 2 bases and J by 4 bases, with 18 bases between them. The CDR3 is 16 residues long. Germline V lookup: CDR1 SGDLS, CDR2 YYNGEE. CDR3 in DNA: TGTGCCAGCAGCGTTTTTGACAGGTCCGGCTCCTATGGCTACACCTTC. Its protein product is CASSVFDRSGSYGYTF.

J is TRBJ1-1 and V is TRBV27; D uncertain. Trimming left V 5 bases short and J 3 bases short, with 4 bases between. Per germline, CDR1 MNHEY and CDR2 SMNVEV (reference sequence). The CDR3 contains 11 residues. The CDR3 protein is CASSSYTEAFF. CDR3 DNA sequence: TGTGCCAGCAGTAGCTACACTGAAGCTTTCTTT.

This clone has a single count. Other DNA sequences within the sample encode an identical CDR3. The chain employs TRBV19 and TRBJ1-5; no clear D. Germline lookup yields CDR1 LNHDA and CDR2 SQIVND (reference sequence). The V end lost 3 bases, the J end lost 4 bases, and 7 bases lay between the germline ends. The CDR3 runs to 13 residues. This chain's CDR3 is CASSIPRNQPQHF. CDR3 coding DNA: TGTGCCAGTAGTATCCCCAGGAATCAGCCCCAGCATTTT.

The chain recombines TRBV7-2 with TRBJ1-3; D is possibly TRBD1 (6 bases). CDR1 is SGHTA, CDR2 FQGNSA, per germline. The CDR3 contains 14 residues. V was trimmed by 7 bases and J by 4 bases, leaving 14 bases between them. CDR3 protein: CASTFDRTGNTIYF. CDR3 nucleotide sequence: TGTGCCAGCACCTTCGACAGGACAGGAAACACCATATATTTT.

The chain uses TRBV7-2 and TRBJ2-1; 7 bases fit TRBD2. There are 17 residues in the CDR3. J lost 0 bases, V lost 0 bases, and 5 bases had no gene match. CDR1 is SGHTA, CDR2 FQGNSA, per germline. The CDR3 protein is CASSLAGGSDSYNEQFF. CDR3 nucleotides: TGTGCCAGCAGCTTAGCGGGAGGGTCAGACTCCTACAATGAGCAGTTCTTC.

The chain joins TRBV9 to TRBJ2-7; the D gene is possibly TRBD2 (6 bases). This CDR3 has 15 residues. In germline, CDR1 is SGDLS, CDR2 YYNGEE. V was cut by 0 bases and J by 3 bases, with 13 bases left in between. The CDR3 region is CASSVGLGGVYEQYF. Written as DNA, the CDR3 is TGTGCCAGCAGCGTAGGACTAGGAGGGGTCTACGAGCAGTACTTC.